The rows below give T cell receptor beta chains drawn from one sample of a study of blood T cell repertoires in COVID-19. Assay used: immunoSEQ multiplex PCR; TCRdb lists only in-frame clones, some missing. The data hold just over 300,000 clones, with nearly 90% observed a single time. Sequences were obtained from peripheral blood. All receptors derive from a woman aged 30 to 39 with COVID-19, enrolled during active disease. CDR3s include the opening cysteine and the closing phenylalanine or tryptophan. D genes are given only for firm matches.

j_gene,v_gene,d_gene,CDR3aa
TRBJ1-2,TRBV28,NA,CASSAGRRGYTF
TRBJ2-2,TRBV5-4,TRBD2,CASSLGPGGLGGELFF
TRBJ1-5,TRBV24-1,TRBD1,CATSGGTGTDSNQPQHF
TRBJ2-5,TRBV7-8,TRBD2,CASSLLAGVETQYF
TRBJ2-1,TRBV11-1,NA,CASSSTGIAYNEQFF
TRBJ1-5,TRBV6-2/TRBV6-3,TRBD1,CASSPGTGENQPQHF
TRBJ2-3,TRBV29-1,NA,CSIKPGLTTDTQYF
TRBJ1-5,TRBV2,NA,CASSERHFQPQHF
TRBJ1-1,TRBV19,NA,CASSIDLGLEAFF
TRBJ1-4,TRBV19,NA,CASSGTSTGRLGEKLFF
TRBJ1-5,TRBV3-1/TRBV3-2,NA,CASSQTTFSNQPQHF
TRBJ1-5,TRBV6-5,TRBD1,CASSRDRNQPQHF
TRBJ1-1,TRBV5-6,NA,CASSNYRETEAFF
TRBJ2-5,TRBV4-3,NA,CASSQDLSSWETQYF
TRBJ1-2,TRBV2,TRBD1,CASRMDRDDGYTF
TRBJ1-3,TRBV2,NA,CASSVRQVQTGNTIYF
TRBJ2-2,TRBV27,NA,CASGYGGNTGELFF
TRBJ1-2,TRBV28,NA,CASTPMGGDPNYGYTF
TRBJ2-3,TRBV30,NA,CAWSRDVLDTQYF
TRBJ2-2,TRBV7-9,NA,CAMADTNTGELFF
TRBJ1-1,TRBV29-1,NA,CSVERGVNTEAFF
TRBJ2-5,TRBV7-3,TRBD2,CASSPTGTSGQETQYF
TRBJ1-5,TRBV9,NA,CASSATDSNQPQHF
TRBJ2-1,TRBV30,TRBD1,CAWSGRDRASDEQFF
TRBJ1-4,TRBV30,NA,CAWSRGGSEKLFF
TRBJ1-3,TRBV15,NA,CATSREPGGGSGNTIYF
TRBJ1-1,TRBV6-5,NA,CASSHYTEAFF
TRBJ1-5,TRBV18,NA,CASSPTDSNQPQHF
TRBJ1-6,TRBV5-1,TRBD1,CASRLSGTGNSPLHF
TRBJ2-2,TRBV7-9,TRBD1,CASSYYGTGKNTGELFF
TRBJ1-2,TRBV7-2,TRBD1,CASSQGVRAFNYGYTF
TRBJ1-3,TRBV9,TRBD1,CASSVSLAPGQGGSGNTIYF
TRBJ1-2,TRBV7-9,NA,CASSLGPGSGYTF
TRBJ1-1,TRBV30,NA,CAWRRPEYHKDGELSEAFF
TRBJ2-5,TRBV19,NA,CASRKKPGERETQYF
TRBJ2-1,TRBV27,NA,CASRTESGTLNEQFF
TRBJ1-1,TRBV19,NA,CASSDRHWLAFF
TRBJ1-1,TRBV6-6,TRBD1,CASIGRGQTEAFF
TRBJ2-2,TRBV6-5,TRBD2,CASSSRGGTGELFF
TRBJ1-2,TRBV3-1/TRBV3-2,TRBD1,CASSQELDRGRPYGYTF
TRBJ2-1,TRBV18,NA,CASSPIQGTFSYNEQFF
TRBJ2-1,TRBV5-4,TRBD2,CASSLAGSGVQFF
TRBJ1-5,TRBV7-8,NA,CASSLARGYGNQPQHF
TRBJ1-2,TRBV28,TRBD1,CASETGFGYTF
TRBJ1-2,TRBV12-3/TRBV12-4,TRBD1,CASRQGVGYTF
TRBJ2-7,TRBV14,NA,CASSFSKGLAHEQYF
TRBJ1-5,TRBV7-9,TRBD1,CASSLGQGGSHQPQHF
TRBJ1-2,TRBV5-1,NA,CASSLEGGPNYGYTF